Sequencing of this TCR beta chain was carried out in a study of T cells after yellow fever vaccination. Study-wide results and limits: Post-booster samples contained most primary-vaccination clones (approximately 96% CD4, less than 90% CD8).

A word on this clonotype: Its target is unknown.

Template switching by 5'RACE produced TCR cDNA, adding a universal primer site and UMIs. TCRdb used MiXCR to reprocess the 5' RACE reads, holding one entry per CDR3 protein. The data contain roughly 500,000 distinct CDR3 sequences, about a fifth of them singletons. The CDR3 has 16 residues. The germline gives CDR1 MGHDK, CDR2 SYGVNS. V lost 2 bases and J 5 bases, leaving 16 bases between the germline ends. The receptor was derived from a man aged 30 to 39 who received the YFV17D yellow fever vaccine. The sequencing here drew on PBMCs, taken 15 days after the yellow fever booster vaccination. V gene TRBV25-1 combines with J gene TRBJ1-3, with D possibly being TRBD1 (6 bases). CDR3 sequence (DNA): TGTGCCAGCAGTGAACGGGGGCTATCGAGCAGAAACACCATATATTTT. As protein: CASSERGLSSRNTIYF. The complete variable domain, with remaining parts taken from reference TRBV25-1 and TRBJ1-3, reads EADIYQTPRYLVIGTGKKITLECSQTMGHDKMYWYQQDPGMELHLIHYSYGVNSTEKGDLSSESTVSRIRTEHFPLTLESARPSHTSQYLCASSERGLSSRNTIYFGEGSWLTVV.